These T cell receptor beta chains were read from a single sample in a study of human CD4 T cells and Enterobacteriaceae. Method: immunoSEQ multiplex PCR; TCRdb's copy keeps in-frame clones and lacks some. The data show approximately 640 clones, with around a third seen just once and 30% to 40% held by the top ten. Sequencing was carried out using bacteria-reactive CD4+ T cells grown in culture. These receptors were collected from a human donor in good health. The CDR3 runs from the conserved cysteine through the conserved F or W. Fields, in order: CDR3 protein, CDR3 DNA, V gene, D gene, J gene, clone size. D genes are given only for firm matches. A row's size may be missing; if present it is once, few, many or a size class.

CDR3: CASSLLVGPYNEQFF
DNA: TGTGCCAGCAGTCTACTCGTGGGGCCTTACAATGAGCAGTTCTTC
V: TRBV7-2
D: .
J: TRBJ2-1
size: .

CDR3: CASSEGTGNNEQFF
DNA: TGTGCCAGCAGCGAAGGGACAGGGAACAATGAGCAGTTCTTC
V: TRBV5-6
D: TRBD1
J: TRBJ2-1
size: few

CDR3: CASSETRNTIYF
DNA: TGTGCCAGCAGTGAAACTAGGAACACCATATATTTT
V: TRBV6-1
D: .
J: TRBJ1-3
size: .

CDR3: CASSFRGAYEQYF
DNA: TGTGCCAGCAGCTTCAGGGGAGCCTACGAGCAGTACTTC
V: TRBV5-4
D: .
J: TRBJ2-7
size: few

CDR3: CASSEGQVGEQYF
DNA: TGTGCCAGCAGTGAAGGGCAGGTGGGGGAGCAGTACTTC
V: TRBV2
D: .
J: TRBJ2-7
size: medium-sized

CDR3: CASSLGQGKEAQYF
DNA: TGTGCCAGCAGCTTAGGACAGGGGAAAGAGGCCCAGTACTTC
V: TRBV7-2
D: TRBD1
J: TRBJ2-5
size: .

CDR3: CASSLKGTSGRPTYNEQFF
DNA: TGTGCCAGCAGCTTAAAAGGGACTAGCGGGAGGCCCACTTACAATGAGCAGTTCTTC
V: TRBV11-2
D: TRBD2
J: TRBJ2-1
size: .

CDR3: CASSPPDRETEAFF
DNA: TGCGCCAGCAGCCCCCCGGACAGGGAAACTGAAGCTTTCTTT
V: TRBV10-1
D: TRBD1
J: TRBJ1-1
size: few

CDR3: CSAEGGMNTEAFF
DNA: TGCAGCGCCGAGGGGGGCATGAACACTGAAGCTTTCTTT
V: TRBV29-1
D: .
J: TRBJ1-1
size: .

CDR3: CASSFRSGEETQYF
DNA: TGCGCCAGCAGCTTTAGGAGCGGCGAAGAGACCCAGTACTTC
V: TRBV5-1
D: .
J: TRBJ2-5
size: medium-sized

CDR3: CASRGVGLPIYF
DNA: TGTGCCAGCAGGGGCGTGGGACTCCCCATATATTTT
V: TRBV2
D: .
J: TRBJ1-3
size: few

CDR3: CASSPTPGGSGANVLTF
DNA: TGTGCCAGCAGTCCAACCCCGGGGGGGTCCGGGGCCAACGTCCTGACTTTC
V: TRBV27
D: TRBD2
J: TRBJ2-6
size: .

CDR3: CAWSPPRGTIF
DNA: TGTGCCTGGAGCCCCCCCAGGGGGACCATTTTC
V: TRBV30
D: TRBD1
J: TRBJ1-2
size: medium-sized

CDR3: CASSLARTGPDTQYF
DNA: TGTGCCAGCAGCTTAGCCAGGACAGGGCCCGATACGCAGTATTTT
V: TRBV7-2
D: TRBD1
J: TRBJ2-3
size: medium-sized

CDR3: CASSQRTALGTEAFF
DNA: TGTGCCAGCAGTCAACGGACAGCCTTGGGCACTGAAGCTTTCTTT
V: TRBV2
D: .
J: TRBJ1-1
size: few

CDR3: CASSLLPLEFSDEQYF
DNA: TGTGCCAGCAGCTTATTACCCTTGGAGTTCTCTGACGAGCAGTACTTC
V: TRBV11-2
D: .
J: TRBJ2-7
size: .

CDR3: CASSHAPKETQYF
DNA: TGTGCCAGCAGCCACGCCCCCAAAGAGACCCAGTACTTC
V: TRBV14
D: .
J: TRBJ2-5
size: few

CDR3: CASVSGSGANEQFF
DNA: TGTGCCAGCGTTAGCGGGAGCGGGGCGAATGAGCAGTTCTTC
V: TRBV28
D: TRBD2
J: TRBJ2-1
size: few

CDR3: CASRHNGETEAFF
DNA: TGTGCCAGCAGGCATAATGGGGAAACTGAAGCTTTCTTT
V: TRBV5-8
D: .
J: TRBJ1-1
size: large

CDR3: CASADPNTGELFF
DNA: TGTGCCAGTGCGGACCCGAACACCGGGGAGCTGTTTTTT
V: TRBV19
D: .
J: TRBJ2-2
size: .

CDR3: CASSLLAGETDTQYF
DNA: TGTGCCAGCAGTTTACTAGCGGGAGAGACAGATACGCAGTATTTT
V: TRBV6-4
D: TRBD2
J: TRBJ2-3
size: few

CDR3: CASAYQKYEKLFF
DNA: TGTGCCAGCGCTTACCAAAAATATGAAAAACTGTTTTTT
V: TRBV6-5
D: .
J: TRBJ1-4
size: medium-sized

CDR3: CACPSGSISDTQYF
DNA: TGTGCCTGTCCTAGCGGGAGTATTTCAGATACGCAGTATTTT
V: TRBV30
D: TRBD2
J: TRBJ2-3
size: .

CDR3: CASSLGQGSQETQYF
DNA: TGTGCCAGCAGTTTAGGACAGGGGTCCCAAGAGACCCAGTACTTC
V: TRBV28
D: TRBD1
J: TRBJ2-5
size: few

CDR3: CASSLSGYYGYTF
DNA: TGTGCCAGCAGCTTAAGCGGTTACTATGGCTACACCTTC
V: TRBV7-3
D: .
J: TRBJ1-2
size: large

CDR3: CAWRRGYNEQFF
DNA: TGTGCCTGGAGAAGGGGGTACAATGAGCAGTTCTTC
V: TRBV30
D: .
J: TRBJ2-1
size: .

CDR3: CASSLPSGSGYEQYF
DNA: TGCGCCAGCAGCTTGCCTAGCGGGAGTGGCTACGAGCAGTACTTC
V: TRBV5-1
D: TRBD2
J: TRBJ2-7
size: few

CDR3: CASSSGTSGNTDTQYF
DNA: TGTGCCAGCAGTTCCGGGACTAGCGGGAACACAGATACGCAGTATTTT
V: TRBV6-5
D: TRBD2
J: TRBJ2-3
size: .

CDR3: CASSLMTGAHTEAFF
DNA: TGTGCCAGCAGCCTCATGACGGGGGCTCACACTGAAGCTTTCTTT
V: TRBV6-1
D: .
J: TRBJ1-1
size: medium-sized

CDR3: CASSSGTGRETQYF
DNA: TGTGCCAGCAGCTCCGGGACAGGGAGAGAGACCCAGTACTTC
V: TRBV27
D: TRBD1
J: TRBJ2-5
size: .

CDR3: CASSARQVYGYTF
DNA: TGTGCCAGCAGTGCCCGACAGGTCTATGGCTACACCTTC
V: TRBV2
D: .
J: TRBJ1-2
size: medium-sized

CDR3: CASSLGSGIGTDTQYF
DNA: TGCGCCAGCAGCCTCGGAAGTGGGATCGGCACAGATACGCAGTATTTT
V: TRBV10-1
D: .
J: TRBJ2-3
size: .

CDR3: CSADPGAGSYNEQFF
DNA: TGCAGCGCCGACCCGGGCGCGGGGTCCTACAATGAGCAGTTCTTC
V: TRBV29-1
D: .
J: TRBJ2-1
size: medium-sized

CDR3: CASSLRGGRIAGGPETQYF
DNA: TGTGCCAGCAGCTTACGCGGGGGGCGCATAGCGGGAGGGCCAGAGACCCAGTACTTC
V: TRBV7-2
D: TRBD2
J: TRBJ2-5
size: few

CDR3: CASSLATPIYGYTF
DNA: TGTGCCAGCAGCTTAGCGACTCCGATCTATGGCTACACCTTC
V: TRBV7-9
D: .
J: TRBJ1-2
size: few

CDR3: CASSPSRRNEQYF
DNA: TGTGCCAGCTCACCGTCCCGGAGGAACGAGCAGTACTTC
V: TRBV18
D: .
J: TRBJ2-7
size: medium-sized

CDR3: CASSISGMSTDTQYF
DNA: TGTGCCAGTAGTATCTCGGGGATGAGCACAGATACGCAGTATTTT
V: TRBV19
D: .
J: TRBJ2-3
size: large

CDR3: CSVPGLAGNEQFF
DNA: TGCAGCGTTCCGGGACTAGCGGGCAATGAGCAGTTCTTC
V: TRBV29-1
D: TRBD2
J: TRBJ2-1
size: .

CDR3: CASSQRGASGNTIYF
DNA: TGCGCCAGCAGCCAGAGGGGTGCCTCTGGAAACACCATATATTTT
V: TRBV4-1
D: .
J: TRBJ1-3
size: medium-sized

CDR3: CASSSPGLEVGYGYTF
DNA: TGTGCCAGCAGTTCCCCCGGCTTGGAGGTGGGCTATGGCTACACCTTC
V: TRBV28
D: .
J: TRBJ1-2
size: medium-sized